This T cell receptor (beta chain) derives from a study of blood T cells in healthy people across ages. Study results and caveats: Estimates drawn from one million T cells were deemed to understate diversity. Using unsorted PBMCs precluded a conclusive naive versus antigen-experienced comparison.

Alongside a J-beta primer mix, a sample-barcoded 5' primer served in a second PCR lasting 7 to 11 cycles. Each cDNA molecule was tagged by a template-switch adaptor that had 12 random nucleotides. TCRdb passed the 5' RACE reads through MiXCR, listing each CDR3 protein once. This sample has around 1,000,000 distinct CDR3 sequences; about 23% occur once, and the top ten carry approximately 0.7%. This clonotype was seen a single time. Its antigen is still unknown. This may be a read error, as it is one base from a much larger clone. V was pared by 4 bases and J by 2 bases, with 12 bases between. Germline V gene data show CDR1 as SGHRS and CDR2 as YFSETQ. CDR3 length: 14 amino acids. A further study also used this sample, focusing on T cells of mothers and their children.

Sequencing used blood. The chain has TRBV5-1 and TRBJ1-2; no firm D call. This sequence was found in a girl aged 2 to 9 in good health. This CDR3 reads CASSTRARNYGYTF. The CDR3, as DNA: TGCGCCAGCAGCACACGGGCCAGAAACTATGGCTACACCTTC.